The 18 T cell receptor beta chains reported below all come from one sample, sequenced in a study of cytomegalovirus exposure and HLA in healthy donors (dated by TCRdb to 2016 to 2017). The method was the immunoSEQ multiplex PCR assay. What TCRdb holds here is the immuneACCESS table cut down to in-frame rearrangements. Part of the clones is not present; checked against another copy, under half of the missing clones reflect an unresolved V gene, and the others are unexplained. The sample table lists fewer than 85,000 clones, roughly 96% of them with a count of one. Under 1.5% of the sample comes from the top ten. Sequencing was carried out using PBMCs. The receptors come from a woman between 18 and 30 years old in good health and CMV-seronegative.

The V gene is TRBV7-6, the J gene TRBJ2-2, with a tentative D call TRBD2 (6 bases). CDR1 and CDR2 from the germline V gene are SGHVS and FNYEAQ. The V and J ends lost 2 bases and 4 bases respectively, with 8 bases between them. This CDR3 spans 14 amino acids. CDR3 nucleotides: TGTGCCAGCAGCTTAACGGGAGCCACCGGGGAGCTGTTTTTT. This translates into CASSLTGATGELFF.

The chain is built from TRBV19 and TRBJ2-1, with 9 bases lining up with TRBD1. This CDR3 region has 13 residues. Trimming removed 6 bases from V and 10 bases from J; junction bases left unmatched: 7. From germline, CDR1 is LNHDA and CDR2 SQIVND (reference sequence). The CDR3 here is CASSIRGQGEQFF. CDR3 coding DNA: TGTGCCAGTAGCATTAGGGGACAGGGCGAGCAGTTCTTC.

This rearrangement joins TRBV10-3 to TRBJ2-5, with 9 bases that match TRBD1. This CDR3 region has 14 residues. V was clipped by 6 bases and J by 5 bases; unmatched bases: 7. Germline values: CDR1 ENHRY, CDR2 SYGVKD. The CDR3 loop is CAISSGQGGETQYF. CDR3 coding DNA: TGTGCCATCAGCTCGGGACAGGGAGGGGAGACCCAGTACTTC.

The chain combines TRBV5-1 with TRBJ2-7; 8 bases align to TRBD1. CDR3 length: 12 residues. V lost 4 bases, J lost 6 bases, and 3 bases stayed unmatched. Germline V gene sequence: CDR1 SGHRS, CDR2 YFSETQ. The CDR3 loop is CASSRDRGEQYF. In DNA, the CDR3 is TGCGCCAGCAGCCGTGACAGGGGCGAGCAGTACTTC.

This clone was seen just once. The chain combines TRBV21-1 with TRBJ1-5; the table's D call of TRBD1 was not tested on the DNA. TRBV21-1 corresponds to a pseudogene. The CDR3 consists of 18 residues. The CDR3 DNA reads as TGTGCCAGCAGCAAAGGGGGGCTTAGAACAGGGGGTAATCAGCCCCAGCATTTT. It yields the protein CASSKGGLRTGGNQPQHF.

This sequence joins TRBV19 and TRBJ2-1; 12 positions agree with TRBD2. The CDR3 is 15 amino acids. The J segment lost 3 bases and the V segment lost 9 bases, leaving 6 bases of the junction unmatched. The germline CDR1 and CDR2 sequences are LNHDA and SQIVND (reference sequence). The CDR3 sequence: CASTGTSGLYNEQFF. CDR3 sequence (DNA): TGTGCCAGCACCGGGACTAGCGGGCTCTACAATGAGCAGTTCTTC.

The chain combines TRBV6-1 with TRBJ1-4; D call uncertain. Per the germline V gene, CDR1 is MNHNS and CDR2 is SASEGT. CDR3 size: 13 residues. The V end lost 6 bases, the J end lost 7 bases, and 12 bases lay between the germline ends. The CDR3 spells CASSEAGREKLFF. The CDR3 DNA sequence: TGTGCCAGCAGCGAGGCGGGCCGTGAAAAACTGTTTTTT.

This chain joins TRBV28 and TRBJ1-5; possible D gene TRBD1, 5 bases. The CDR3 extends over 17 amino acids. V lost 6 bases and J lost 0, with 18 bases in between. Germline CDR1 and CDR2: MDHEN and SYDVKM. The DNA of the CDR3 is TGTGCCAGCAGCCAATTCACGGCGGGGCCTAGCAATCAGCCCCAGCATTTT. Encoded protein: CASSQFTAGPSNQPQHF.

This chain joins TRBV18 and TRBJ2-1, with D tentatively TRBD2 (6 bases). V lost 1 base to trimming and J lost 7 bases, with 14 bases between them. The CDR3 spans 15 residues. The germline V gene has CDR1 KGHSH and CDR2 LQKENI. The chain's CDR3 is CASSPRQPSGNEQFF. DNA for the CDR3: TGTGCCAGCTCACCACGCCAGCCCAGCGGGAATGAGCAGTTCTTC.

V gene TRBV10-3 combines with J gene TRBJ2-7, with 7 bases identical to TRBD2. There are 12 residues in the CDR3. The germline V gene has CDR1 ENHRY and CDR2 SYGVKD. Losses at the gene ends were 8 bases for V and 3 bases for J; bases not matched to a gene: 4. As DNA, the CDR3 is TGTGCCATCCTGACTAGCTTCTACGAGCAGTACTTC. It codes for CAILTSFYEQYF.

The CDR3 here is CASSRYEQGGETQYF. The CDR3 DNA is TGCGCCAGCAGCCGGTACGAACAGGGCGGAGAGACCCAGTACTTC. The J gene is TRBJ2-5, the V gene TRBV4-1; possibly TRBD1 for D (6 bases). The CDR3 has 15 residues. Germline V gives CDR1 MGHRA, CDR2 YSYEKL. V was trimmed by 4 bases and J by 4 bases, leaving 16 bases between them.

In DNA, the CDR3 is TGCGCCAGCAGTCGAAACAGGGACCCATCCTACAATGAGCAGTTCTTC. Residues: CASSRNRDPSYNEQFF. The V gene is TRBV5-1, the J gene TRBJ2-1, with D perhaps TRBD1 (6 bases). The CDR3 has 16 amino acids. Germline lookup yields CDR1 SGHRS and CDR2 YFSETQ. V was shortened by 5 bases and J by 1 base, with 16 bases between the two germline ends.

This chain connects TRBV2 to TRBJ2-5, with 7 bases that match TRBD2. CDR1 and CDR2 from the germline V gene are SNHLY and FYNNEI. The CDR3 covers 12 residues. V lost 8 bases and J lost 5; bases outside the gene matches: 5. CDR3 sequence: CASHGEGETQYF. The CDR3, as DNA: TGTGCCAGCCACGGGGAGGGGGAGACCCAGTACTTC.

The CDR3 is CASSPRLAGDTGELFF. In DNA form, the CDR3 reads TGTGCCAGCAGCCCTAGGCTAGCGGGAGACACCGGGGAGCTGTTTTTT. This sequence joins TRBV21-1 and TRBJ2-2; TRBD2 is taken as the D call from the table, unchecked against the DNA. TRBV21-1 is a known pseudogene. This CDR3 is 16 amino acids long.

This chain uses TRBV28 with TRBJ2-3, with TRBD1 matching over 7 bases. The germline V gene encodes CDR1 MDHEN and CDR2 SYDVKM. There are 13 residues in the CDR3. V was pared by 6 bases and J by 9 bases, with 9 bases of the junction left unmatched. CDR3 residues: CASSTPGQITQYF. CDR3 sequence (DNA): TGTGCCAGCAGCACCCCGGGACAGATAACGCAGTATTTT.

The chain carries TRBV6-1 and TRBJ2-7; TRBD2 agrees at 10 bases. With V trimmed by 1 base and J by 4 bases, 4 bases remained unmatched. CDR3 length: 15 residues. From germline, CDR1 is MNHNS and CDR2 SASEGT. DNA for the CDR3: TGTGCCAGCAGTGAAGAGGAGCGGGAGGGATACGAGCAGTACTTC. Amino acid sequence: CASSEEEREGYEQYF.

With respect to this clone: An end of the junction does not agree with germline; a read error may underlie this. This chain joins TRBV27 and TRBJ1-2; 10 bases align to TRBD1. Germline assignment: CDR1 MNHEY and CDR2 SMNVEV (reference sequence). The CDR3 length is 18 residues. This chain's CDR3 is CASTLRGSGTGVVYGYTF. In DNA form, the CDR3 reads TGTGCCAGCACTTTAAGGGGGTCTGGGACAGGGGTCGTCTATGGCTACACCTTC.

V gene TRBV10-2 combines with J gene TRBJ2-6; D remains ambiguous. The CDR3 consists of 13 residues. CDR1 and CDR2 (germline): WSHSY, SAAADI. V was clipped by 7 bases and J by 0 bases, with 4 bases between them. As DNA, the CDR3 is TGCGCCAGCACTATCTCTGGGGCCAACGTCCTGACTTTC. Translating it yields CASTISGANVLTF.